This T cell receptor beta chain is from a study of OX40 agonist ivuxolimab in advanced cancers. As for the study in general: Patients were dosed intravenously with ivuxolimab at 0.01 to 10 mg/kg every 2 weeks. Age averaged 60 years (range roughly 23 to 79), and roughly 80% were male. Study-level points and caveats: The work left the antigen specificity of expanded peripheral T cells undetermined.

The CDR3 runs to 16 residues. Germline values: CDR1 SGHDN, CDR2 FVKESK. V lost 4 bases and J lost 1, with 16 bases in between. No patient had autoimmune disease or received systemic immunosuppression. This table comes from immunoSEQ multiplex PCR, and its TCRdb copy is limited to in-frame clones, with some not included. The data show some 60,000 clones, with about 83% seen just once and approximately 4.5% held by the top ten. With respect to this clone: The antigen is not known.

J is TRBJ1-1 and V is TRBV14; D remains ambiguous. Sequencing used CD4+ or CD8+ T cells sorted from blood, obtained in a trial of the OX40 agonist ivuxolimab. The TCR comes from an adult with an advanced solid tumor such as melanoma, head and neck, liver or kidney cancer. CDR3: CASSPRWRAGNTEAFF. CDR3 nucleotide sequence: TGTGCCAGCAGCCCTCGGTGGAGGGCGGGGAACACTGAAGCTTTCTTT.